Presented here are 32 T cell receptor beta chains from one specimen sequenced in a study of beta chain features in type 1 diabetes. Whole-study findings and limits: Within each of all four CD4+ subsets, Type 1 diabetes patients had TCRB CDR3s that were moderately but significantly shorter.

Expressed TCRB transcripts were sequenced because the entire RNA isolate underwent reverse transcription. Only in-frame clones appear in the TCRdb table, and some are missing; sequencing was by immunoSEQ multiplex PCR. The repertoire consists of hundreds of thousands of clones, with more than 12% occurring once and the leading ten covering just under 0.04%. The antigens of these receptors remain unknown. The sequencing sample was made of naive CD4+ T cells from blood. The receptors were sampled from a man between 18 and 35 years old with type 1 diabetes.

This clone was counted only a few times. J is TRBJ1-2 and V is TRBV30; tentatively, D is TRBD1 (6 bases). Trimming stripped 8 bases from V and 2 bases from J, with 18 bases between. This CDR3 has 14 residues. Germline-derived CDR1 and CDR2 are GTSNPN and SVGIG (reference sequence). This CDR3 is CARQEGDLNYGYTF. The DNA for the CDR3 is TGTGCCCGACAGGAAGGCGATTTGAACTATGGCTACACCTTC.

The genes are TRBV18 and TRBJ1-1; D not resolved. Germline CDR1 is KGHSH and CDR2 is LQKENI. Trimming stripped 0 bases from V and 2 bases from J, with 10 bases between. The CDR3 is made up of 15 amino acids. This CDR3 is CASSPPPAGNTEAFF. In DNA form, the CDR3 reads TGTGCCAGCTCACCACCCCCAGCAGGAAACACTGAAGCTTTCTTT.

This chain connects TRBV11-2 to TRBJ1-1; 7 bases agree with TRBD1. Looked up from germline, CDR1 is SGHAT and CDR2 is FQNNGV. The CDR3 sequence is 14 residues long. J was trimmed by 1 base and V by 10 bases; bases with no gene match: 9. As DNA, the CDR3 is TGTGCCATGTCGACAGGGCAAGGGAACACTGAAGCTTTCTTT. Its protein product is CAMSTGQGNTEAFF.

This clone appeared a few times. The rearrangement links TRBV29-1 to TRBJ2-1, with a weak D call TRBD2 (5 bases). The CDR3 covers 14 residues. Germline CDR1 and CDR2: SQVTM and ANQGSEA. The germline V and J ends were trimmed by 0 bases and 5 bases, with 11 bases remaining between them. In nucleotides, the CDR3 is TGCAGCGTTGAAGATTGGGGAGTAAACAATGAGCAGTTCTTC. Amino acids: CSVEDWGVNNEQFF.

This clone was recorded a few times. V gene TRBV28 combines with J gene TRBJ1-5; D remains unclear. In germline, CDR1 is MDHEN, CDR2 SYDVKM. This CDR3 region has 11 residues. Trimming stripped 7 bases from V and 7 bases from J, with 8 bases between. The CDR3 DNA is TGTGCCAGCAACAACAGACAGCCCCAGCATTTT. It codes for CASNNRQPQHF. The variable domain in full, with the rest retrieved from reference TRBV28 and TRBJ1-5, is DVKVTQSSRYLVKRTGEKVFLECVQDMDHENMFWYRQDPGLGLRLIYFSYDVKMKEKGDIPEGYSVSREKKERFSLILESASTNQTSMYLCASNNRQPQHFGDGTRLSIL.

A few counts support this clone. The chain employs TRBV9 and TRBJ2-2, with D possibly called TRBD1 or TRBD2 (5 bases each). Trimming left V 4 bases short and J 4 bases short, with 14 bases between. The germline V gene encodes CDR1 SGDLS and CDR2 YYNGEE. The CDR3 has 15 amino acids. The CDR3 DNA sequence: TGTGCCAGCAGCACCCGGGACGGCAGCACCGGGGAGCTGTTTTTT. Translation gives CASSTRDGSTGELFF. Full variable domain (missing parts from reference TRBV9 and TRBJ2-2): DSGVTQTPKHLITATGQRVTLRCSPRSGDLSVYWYQQSLDQGLQFLIQYYNGEERAKGNILERFSAQQFPDLHSELNLSSLELGDSALYFCASSTRDGSTGELFFGEGSRLTVL.

This clone was counted between two and nine times. The chain couples TRBV4-1 to TRBJ1-2; D call uncertain. The germline gives CDR1 MGHRA, CDR2 YSYEKL. Trimming removed 0 bases at V and 7 bases at J, with 12 bases between. The CDR3 spans 14 residues. The CDR3 loop reads CASSQDSTDPGYTF. CDR3 nucleotides: TGCGCCAGCAGCCAAGATAGCACAGATCCTGGCTACACCTTC.

DNA for the CDR3: TGTGCCAGCAGCCTGTCGGGGATTGATGGCTACACCTTC. Translation: CASSLSGIDGYTF. V gene TRBV11-2 combines with J gene TRBJ1-2; D gene unclear. The germline CDR1 and CDR2 sequences are SGHAT and FQNNGV. The CDR3 totals 13 residues. V was shortened by 5 bases and J by 6 bases, with 13 bases between the two germline ends. Combining the CDR3 with reference TRBV11-2 and TRBJ1-2 gives the whole variable domain EAGVAQSPRYKIIEKRQSVAFWCNPISGHATLYWYQQILGQGPKLLIQFQNNGVVDDSQLPKDRFSAERLKGVDSTLKIQPAKLEDSAVYLCASSLSGIDGYTFGSGTRLTVV.

This clone was detected a few times. This chain joins TRBV10-3 and TRBJ1-6; 9 bases agree with TRBD1. The V and J ends lost 6 bases and 9 bases, in that order; junction bases with no gene match: 9. This CDR3 spans 15 amino acids. The germline V gene encodes CDR1 ENHRY and CDR2 SYGVKD. The CDR3 spells CAIRPRTGAGSPLHF. The DNA for the CDR3 is TGTGCCATCAGACCTCGGACAGGGGCAGGTTCACCCCTCCACTTT.

This clone was found a few times. The V call is TRBV29-1, the J call TRBJ2-5; 11 bases line up with TRBD1. Germline V CDR1 and CDR2: SQVTM, ANQGSEA. CDR3 size: 13 residues. After removal of 5 bases from V and 5 bases from J, the junction contained 4 bases not matched to a gene. The DNA of the CDR3 is TGCAGCGTTAGGACAGGGGGCACGGAGACCCAGTACTTC. It encodes CSVRTGGTETQYF. The full variable domain, completed using reference TRBV29-1 and TRBJ2-5, is SAVISQKPSRDICQRGTSLTIQCQVDSQVTMMFWYRQQPGQSLTLIATANQGSEATYESGFVIDKFPISRPNLTFSTLTVSNMSPEDSSIYLCSVRTGGTETQYFGPGTRLLVL.

This clone has only a few counts. The chain recombines TRBV7-2 with TRBJ2-7; TRBD2 matches 11 bases. Trimming took 5 bases from V and 1 from J; bases not matched to a gene: 4. Germline V gene data show CDR1 as SGHTA and CDR2 as FQGNSA. The CDR3 is 15 amino acids. The CDR3 protein is CASSRLAGGSYEQYF. The CDR3 nucleotides read TGTGCCAGCAGCAGGCTAGCGGGGGGATCCTACGAGCAGTACTTC.

The chain combines TRBV18 with TRBJ2-1; no definite D call. From germline, CDR1 is KGHSH and CDR2 LQKENI. The length of the CDR3 is 16 residues. Between the trimmed V and J ends, which lost 0 bases and 2 bases, there was a span of 11 bases. CDR3 in amino acids: CASSPPSLIPYNEQFF. Written as DNA, the CDR3 is TGTGCCAGCTCACCACCGAGCCTTATCCCCTACAATGAGCAGTTCTTC. Based on the CDR3 plus reference TRBV18 and TRBJ2-1, the full variable domain is NAGVMQNPRHLVRRRGQEARLRCSPMKGHSHVYWYRQLPEEGLKFMVYLQKENIIDESGMPKERFSAEFPKEGPSILRIQQVVRGDSAAYFCASSPPSLIPYNEQFFGPGTRLTVL.

This clone was seen a handful of times. The V gene is TRBV27, the J gene TRBJ2-7, with a weak D call TRBD2 (5 bases). There are 12 residues in the CDR3. V was cut by 6 bases and J by 2 bases, with 8 bases left in between. Germline-derived CDR1 and CDR2 are MNHEY and SMNVEV (reference sequence). The CDR3 region is CASRSLAYEQYF. In DNA, the CDR3 is TGTGCCAGCAGATCACTAGCCTACGAGCAGTACTTC.

This clone was detected a few times. The chain carries TRBV18 and TRBJ1-6; 11 bases align to TRBD1. Germline V CDR1 and CDR2: KGHSH, LQKENI. The V and J ends lost 6 bases and 0 bases, in that order; junction bases with no gene match: 7. The CDR3 runs 18 residues. CDR3 sequence reads: CASSLMGQGDSYNSPLHF. The CDR3, as DNA: TGTGCCAGCTCTCTCATGGGACAGGGGGACTCCTATAATTCACCCCTCCACTTT.

V usage is TRBV11-2 and J usage is TRBJ2-3; D call uncertain. Between the trimmed V and J ends, which lost 1 base and 2 bases, there was a span of 13 bases. The germline V gene has CDR1 SGHAT and CDR2 FQNNGV. The CDR3 has 16 residues. CDR3 nucleotide sequence: TGTGCCAGCAGCTTAGGAATCAGGACCTTCACAGATACGCAGTATTTT. Its translation: CASSLGIRTFTDTQYF.

This clone was seen only a few times. CDR3 in DNA: TGTGCCATCAGTGTTCGGGAAGACTACGAGCAGTACTTC. Protein sequence: CAISVREDYEQYF. The rearrangement links TRBV10-3 to TRBJ2-7, with D maybe TRBD2 (5 bases). The length of the CDR3 is 13 residues. V was trimmed by 4 bases and J by 3 bases, leaving 10 bases between them. Germline V gene lookup returns CDR1 ENHRY and CDR2 SYGVKD.

This clone was detected only a few times. V and J are TRBV2 and TRBJ2-7, with TRBD2 matching over 9 bases. The ends lost 4 bases at V and 5 bases at J; junction bases unmatched: 6. CDR3 length: 14 residues. CDR1 is SNHLY and CDR2 is FYNNEI in the germline V gene. CDR3 coding DNA: TGTGCCAGCAGTGTCGCGGGGGGGCGCGACGAGCAGTACTTC. Its translation is CASSVAGGRDEQYF. Full variable domain (rest looked up from reference TRBV2 and TRBJ2-7): EPEVTQTPSHQVTQMGQEVILRCVPISNHLYFYWYRQILGQKVEFLVSFYNNEISEKSEIFDDQFSVERPDGSNFTLKIRSTKLEDSAMYFCASSVAGGRDEQYFGPGTRLTVT.

CDR3 amino acids: CASSSSASGGFETQYF. For the CDR3, the DNA is TGTGCCAGCAGTTCCTCTGCTAGCGGGGGGTTTGAGACCCAGTACTTC. The rearrangement links TRBV28 to TRBJ2-5, with 11 bases matching TRBD2. Germline CDR1 is MDHEN and CDR2 is SYDVKM. With 4 bases clipped from V and 5 bases from J, the junction kept 9 bases outside the gene matches. This CDR3 is 16 amino acids long.

This clone was detected only a few times. This chain connects TRBV7-2 to TRBJ2-7, with 7 bases identical to TRBD2. The germline V gene has CDR1 SGHTA and CDR2 FQGNSA. This CDR3 is 13 amino acids long. Unmatched junction bases numbered 4, after V lost 5 bases and J lost 3 bases. The CDR3 is CASSRTRSYEQYF. The CDR3 DNA sequence: TGTGCCAGCAGCCGGACTAGGAGCTACGAGCAGTACTTC.

This chain uses TRBV30 with TRBJ2-3; D not certain. This CDR3 spans 14 amino acids. Germline V gene data show CDR1 as GTSNPN and CDR2 as SVGIG (reference sequence). Trimming removed 1 base from V and 8 bases from J, with 16 bases in between. The CDR3: CAWSAGRPSGTQYF. CDR3 coding DNA: TGTGCCTGGAGTGCAGGACGCCCATCGGGTACGCAGTATTTT.

This clone has more than one count but fewer than ten. This rearrangement joins TRBV28 to TRBJ2-7; TRBD1 matches at 8 bases. The J segment lost 4 bases and the V segment lost 8 bases, leaving 7 bases of the junction unmatched. CDR3 size: 13 residues. CDR1 and CDR2 from the germline V gene are MDHEN and SYDVKM. CDR3 in DNA: TGTGCCAGCTTCCACAGGGGGAATTACGAGCAGTACTTC. Protein: CASFHRGNYEQYF. The complete variable domain, with remaining parts taken from reference TRBV28 and TRBJ2-7, reads DVKVTQSSRYLVKRTGEKVFLECVQDMDHENMFWYRQDPGLGLRLIYFSYDVKMKEKGDIPEGYSVSREKKERFSLILESASTNQTSMYLCASFHRGNYEQYFGPGTRLTVT.

This chain joins TRBV7-3 and TRBJ1-1; D gene ambiguous. V lost 8 bases to trimming and J lost 5 bases, with 15 bases between them. The CDR3 loop spans 13 amino acids. Germline CDR1 and CDR2: SGHTA and FQGTGA. The CDR3 sequence: CASAGRVETEAFF. CDR3 DNA sequence: TGTGCCAGCGCTGGAAGGGTTGAGACTGAAGCTTTCTTT.

This clone was counted a few times. The chain joins TRBV6-6 to TRBJ1-1; 10 bases align to TRBD1. Trimming removed 7 bases from V and 1 base from J; junction bases left unmatched: 9. From germline, CDR1 is MNHNY and CDR2 SVGAGI (reference sequence). This CDR3 is 16 amino acids long. The CDR3 sequence: CASIFGTGEGNTEAFF. DNA for the CDR3: TGTGCCAGCATCTTCGGGACAGGGGAAGGGAACACTGAAGCTTTCTTT.

This clone turned up a few times. This rearrangement joins TRBV7-2 to TRBJ2-7; the D gene is possibly TRBD1 (6 bases). Germline lookup yields CDR1 SGHTA and CDR2 FQGNSA. The CDR3 extends over 14 amino acids. V gave up 3 bases and J gave up 3 bases, with 12 bases separating them. For the CDR3, the DNA is TGTGCCAGCAGCTTCCGACAGGAGAACTACGAGCAGTACTTC. It codes for CASSFRQENYEQYF.

The CDR3 reads CASSSGSNGETQYF. CDR3 DNA: TGTGCCAGCTCATCCGGGTCGAACGGGGAGACCCAGTACTTC. V usage is TRBV18 and J usage is TRBJ2-5; D call uncertain. Looked up from germline, CDR1 is KGHSH and CDR2 is LQKENI. V shed 5 bases and J shed 5 bases, with 15 bases lying between them. CDR3 length: 14 amino acids.

CDR3 residues: CASSRGAEETQYF. In nucleotides, the CDR3 is TGTGCCAGCAGTCGAGGGGCCGAAGAGACCCAGTACTTC. The chain carries TRBV28 and TRBJ2-5; D tentatively reads TRBD1 or TRBD2 (5 bases each). The CDR3 spans 13 residues. The germline V gene encodes CDR1 MDHEN and CDR2 SYDVKM. Trimming shortened V by 5 bases and J by 3 bases, and 10 bases separated the two germline ends.

This clone was recorded a few times. V gene TRBV29-1 combines with J gene TRBJ1-1; no reliable D call. V was shortened by 5 bases and J by 1 base, with 14 bases between the two germline ends. CDR3 length: 14 amino acids. Germline V gives CDR1 SQVTM, CDR2 ANQGSEA. This chain's CDR3 is CSVLGIDPNTEAFF. In DNA form, the CDR3 reads TGCAGCGTTTTGGGCATCGACCCGAACACTGAAGCTTTCTTT.

The CDR3 DNA is TGTGCCAGCAGCTTGGCCTTCAGGTCCTACGAGCAGTACTTC. Protein sequence: CASSLAFRSYEQYF. The rearrangement links TRBV5-6 to TRBJ2-7; D unresolved. Germline CDR1 and CDR2: SGHDT and YYEEEE. The CDR3 totals 14 residues. V dropped 0 bases and J dropped 1 base, with 8 bases sitting between them.

J is TRBJ1-2 and V is TRBV7-2, with a possible D match to TRBD1 (6 bases). V dropped 5 bases and J dropped 6 bases, with 13 bases sitting between them. The germline V gene has CDR1 SGHTA and CDR2 FQGNSA. The CDR3 covers 13 residues. Written as DNA, the CDR3 is TGTGCCAGCAGCCGACTGGACAGAAATGGCTACACCTTC. It yields the protein CASSRLDRNGYTF. Based on the CDR3 plus reference TRBV7-2 and TRBJ1-2, the full variable domain is GAGVSQSPSNKVTEKGKDVELRCDPISGHTALYWYRQSLGQGLEFLIYFQGNSAPDKSGLPSDRFSAERTGGSVSTLTIQRTQQEDSAVYLCASSRLDRNGYTFGSGTRLTVV.

The table lists this clone with a few counts. The V call is TRBV10-3, the J call TRBJ2-1; D possibly matches TRBD1 or TRBD2 (6 bases each). V was trimmed by 0 bases and J by 6 bases, leaving 12 bases between them. Germline values: CDR1 ENHRY, CDR2 SYGVKD. This CDR3 has 15 amino acids. CDR3 loop: CAISESGGAGNEQFF. The DNA for the CDR3 is TGTGCCATCAGTGAGTCGGGGGGCGCGGGCAATGAGCAGTTCTTC.

This clone was counted only a few times. This chain links TRBV7-2 with TRBJ1-4; D is unresolved. The CDR3 length is 12 residues. The germline V gene has CDR1 SGHTA and CDR2 FQGNSA. Between the trimmed V and J ends, which lost 3 bases and 10 bases, there was a span of 9 bases. The DNA for the CDR3 is TGTGCCAGCAGCTTTTCAGAGGGAAAACTGTTTTTT. Its translation is CASSFSEGKLFF.

This clone was seen a handful of times. The rearrangement links TRBV7-6 to TRBJ2-2; 7 positions agree with TRBD2. J was trimmed by 11 bases and V by 5 bases; bases with no gene match: 5. CDR3 length equals 12 residues. The germline CDR1 and CDR2 sequences are SGHVS and FNYEAQ. The DNA for the CDR3 is TGTGCCAGCAGCCCAGAGCGGGGAGAGCTGTTTTTT. Protein product: CASSPERGELFF.